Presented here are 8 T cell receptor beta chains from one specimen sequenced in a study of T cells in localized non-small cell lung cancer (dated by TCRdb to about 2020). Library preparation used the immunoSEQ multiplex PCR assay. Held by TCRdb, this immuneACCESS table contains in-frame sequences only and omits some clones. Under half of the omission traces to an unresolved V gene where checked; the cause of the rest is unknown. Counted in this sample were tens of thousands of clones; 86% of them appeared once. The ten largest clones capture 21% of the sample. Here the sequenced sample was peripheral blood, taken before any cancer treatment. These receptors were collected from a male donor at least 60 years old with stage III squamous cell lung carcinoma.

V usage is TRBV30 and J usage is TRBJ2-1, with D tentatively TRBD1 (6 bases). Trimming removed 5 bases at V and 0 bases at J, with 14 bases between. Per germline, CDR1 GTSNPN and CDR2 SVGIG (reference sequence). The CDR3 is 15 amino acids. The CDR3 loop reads CAWGAGVSSYNEQFF. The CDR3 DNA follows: TGTGCCTGGGGGGCAGGGGTGAGCTCCTACAATGAGCAGTTCTTC. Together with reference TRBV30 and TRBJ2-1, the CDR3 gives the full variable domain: SQTIHQWPATLVQPVGSPLSLECTVEGTSNPNLYWYRQAAGRGLQLLFYSVGIGQISSEVPQNLSASRPQDRQFILSSKKLLLSDSGFYLCAWGAGVSSYNEQFFGPGTRLTVL.

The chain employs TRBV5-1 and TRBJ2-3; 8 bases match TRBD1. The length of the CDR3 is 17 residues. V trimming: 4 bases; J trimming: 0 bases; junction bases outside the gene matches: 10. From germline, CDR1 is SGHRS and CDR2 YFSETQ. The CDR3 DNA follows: TGCGCCAGCAGCCAGAAGCTACAGGGGGGAAGCACAGATACGCAGTATTTT. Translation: CASSQKLQGGSTDTQYF.

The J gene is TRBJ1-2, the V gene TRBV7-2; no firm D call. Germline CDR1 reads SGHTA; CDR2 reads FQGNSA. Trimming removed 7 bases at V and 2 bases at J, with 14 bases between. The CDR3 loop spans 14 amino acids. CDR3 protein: CASTLGYNNYGYTF. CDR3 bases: TGTGCCAGCACCCTAGGGTACAACAACTATGGCTACACCTTC.

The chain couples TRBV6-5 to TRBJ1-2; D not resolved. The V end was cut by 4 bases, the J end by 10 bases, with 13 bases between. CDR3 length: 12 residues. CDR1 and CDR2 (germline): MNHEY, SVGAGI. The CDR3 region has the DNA TGTGCCAGCAGTTCAGACGCCAGGAACTACACCTTC. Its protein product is CASSSDARNYTF.

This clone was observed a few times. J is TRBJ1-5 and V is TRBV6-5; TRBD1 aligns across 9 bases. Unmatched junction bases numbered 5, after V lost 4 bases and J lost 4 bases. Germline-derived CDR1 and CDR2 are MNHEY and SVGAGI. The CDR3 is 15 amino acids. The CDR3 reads CASSSGQGNNQPQHF. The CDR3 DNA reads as TGTGCCAGCAGTTCAGGACAGGGGAATAATCAGCCCCAGCATTTT.

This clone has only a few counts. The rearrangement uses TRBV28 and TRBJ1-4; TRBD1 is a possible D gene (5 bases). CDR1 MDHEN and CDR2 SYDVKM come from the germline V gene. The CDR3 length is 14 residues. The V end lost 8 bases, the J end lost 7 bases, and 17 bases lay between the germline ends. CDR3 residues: CASVPGGLSEKLFF. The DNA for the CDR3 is TGTGCCAGCGTCCCTGGGGGTTTGAGTGAAAAACTGTTTTTT. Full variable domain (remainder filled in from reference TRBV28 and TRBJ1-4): DVKVTQSSRYLVKRTGEKVFLECVQDMDHENMFWYRQDPGLGLRLIYFSYDVKMKEKGDIPEGYSVSREKKERFSLILESASTNQTSMYLCASVPGGLSEKLFFGSGTQLSVL.

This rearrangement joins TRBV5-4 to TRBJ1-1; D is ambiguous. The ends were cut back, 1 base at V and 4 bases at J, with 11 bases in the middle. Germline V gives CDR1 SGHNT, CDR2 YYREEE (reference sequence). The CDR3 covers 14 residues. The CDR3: CASSLTYGVTEAFF. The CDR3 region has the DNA TGTGCCAGCAGCTTGACCTATGGGGTCACTGAAGCTTTCTTT. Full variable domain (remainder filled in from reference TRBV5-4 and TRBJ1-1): ETGVTQSPTHLIKTRGQQVTLRCSSQSGHNTVSWYQQALGQGPQFIFQYYREEENGRGNFPPRFSGLQFPNYSSELNVNALELDDSALYLCASSLTYGVTEAFFGQGTRLTVV.

The CDR3 DNA reads as TGTGCCAGCAGCCATCTGGTAGATAGGGCTAGCACAGATACGCAGTATTTT. Amino acids: CASSHLVDRASTDTQYF. The chain employs TRBV11-2 and TRBJ2-3; no definite D call. Germline lookup yields CDR1 SGHAT and CDR2 FQNNGV. The CDR3 contains 17 residues. Trimming shortened V by 5 bases and J by 0 bases, and 18 bases separated the two germline ends.